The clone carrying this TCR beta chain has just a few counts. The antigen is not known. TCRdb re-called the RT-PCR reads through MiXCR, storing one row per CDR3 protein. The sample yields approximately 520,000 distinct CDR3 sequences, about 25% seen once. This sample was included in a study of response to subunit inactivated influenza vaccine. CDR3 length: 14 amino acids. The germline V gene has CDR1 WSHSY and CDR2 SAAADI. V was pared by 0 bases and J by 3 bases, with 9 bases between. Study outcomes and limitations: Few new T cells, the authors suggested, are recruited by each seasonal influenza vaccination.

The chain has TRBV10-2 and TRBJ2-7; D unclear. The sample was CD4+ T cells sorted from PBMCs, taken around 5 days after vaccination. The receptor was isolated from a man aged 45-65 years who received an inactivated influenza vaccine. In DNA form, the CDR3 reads TGCGCCAGCAGTGAGTCTGTCTACCTCTACGAGCAGTACTTC. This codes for CASSESVYLYEQYF.